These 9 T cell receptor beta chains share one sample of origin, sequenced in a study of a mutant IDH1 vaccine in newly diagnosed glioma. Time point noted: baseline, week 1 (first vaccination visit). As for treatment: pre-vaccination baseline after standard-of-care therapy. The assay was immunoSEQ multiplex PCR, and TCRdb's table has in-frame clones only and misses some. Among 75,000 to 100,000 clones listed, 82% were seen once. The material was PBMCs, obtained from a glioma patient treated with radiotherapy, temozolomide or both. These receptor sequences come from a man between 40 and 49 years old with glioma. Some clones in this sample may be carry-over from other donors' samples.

Written as DNA, the CDR3 is TGTGCCAGCAGTACCCCCTACGAGCAGTACTTC. Residues: CASSTPYEQYF. This rearrangement joins TRBV6-5 to TRBJ2-7, with D uncertain. The CDR3 runs to 11 residues. V was shortened by 5 bases and J by 2 bases, with 4 bases between the two germline ends. Germline lookup yields CDR1 MNHEY and CDR2 SVGAGI.

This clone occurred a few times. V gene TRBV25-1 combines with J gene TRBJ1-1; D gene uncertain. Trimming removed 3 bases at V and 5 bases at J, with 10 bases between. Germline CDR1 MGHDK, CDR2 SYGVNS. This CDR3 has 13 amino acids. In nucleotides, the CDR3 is TGTGCCAGCAGTGACAAAGCGAGTACTGAAGCTTTCTTT. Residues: CASSDKASTEAFF.

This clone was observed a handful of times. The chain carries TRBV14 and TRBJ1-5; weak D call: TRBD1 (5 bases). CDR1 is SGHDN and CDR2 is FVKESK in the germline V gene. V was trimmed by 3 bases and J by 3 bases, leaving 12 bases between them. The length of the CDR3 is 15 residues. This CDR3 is CASSHNLGANQPQHF. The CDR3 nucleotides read TGTGCCAGCAGCCATAACCTTGGGGCCAATCAGCCCCAGCATTTT.

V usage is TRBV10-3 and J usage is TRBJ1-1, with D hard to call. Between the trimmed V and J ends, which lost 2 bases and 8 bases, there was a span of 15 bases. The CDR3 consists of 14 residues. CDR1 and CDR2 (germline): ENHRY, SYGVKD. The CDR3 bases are TGTGCCATCAGTGAGGATGGACGGAGACAAGAAGCTTTCTTT. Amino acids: CAISEDGRRQEAFF.

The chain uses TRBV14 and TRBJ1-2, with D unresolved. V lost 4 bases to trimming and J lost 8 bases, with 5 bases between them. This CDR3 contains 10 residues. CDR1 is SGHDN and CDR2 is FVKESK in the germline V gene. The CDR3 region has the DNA TGTGCCAGCAGCCTTTGGGGCTACACCTTC. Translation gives CASSLWGYTF.

The CDR3 bases are TGTGCCAGCAGCTTGGACAAAAACATTCAGTACTTC. The encoded protein is CASSLDKNIQYF. This chain connects TRBV5-4 to TRBJ2-4; D is ambiguous. The V and J ends lost 0 bases and 3 bases respectively, with 1 base between them. The CDR3 is 12 amino acids. CDR1 and CDR2 (germline): SGHNT, YYREEE (reference sequence).

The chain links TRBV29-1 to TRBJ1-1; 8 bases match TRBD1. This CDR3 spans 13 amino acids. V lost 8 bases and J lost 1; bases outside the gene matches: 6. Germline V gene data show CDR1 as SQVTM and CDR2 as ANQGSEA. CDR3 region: CSFSGQGNTEAFF. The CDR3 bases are TGCAGCTTCTCAGGACAGGGGAACACTGAAGCTTTCTTT.

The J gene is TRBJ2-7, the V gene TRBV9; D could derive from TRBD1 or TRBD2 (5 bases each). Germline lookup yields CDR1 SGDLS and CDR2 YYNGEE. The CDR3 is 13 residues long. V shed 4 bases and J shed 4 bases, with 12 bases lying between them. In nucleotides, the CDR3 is TGTGCCAGCAGCCCCTCGGGGCCATACGAGCAGTACTTC. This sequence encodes CASSPSGPYEQYF. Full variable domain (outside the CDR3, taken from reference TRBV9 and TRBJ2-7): DSGVTQTPKHLITATGQRVTLRCSPRSGDLSVYWYQQSLDQGLQFLIQYYNGEERAKGNILERFSAQQFPDLHSELNLSSLELGDSALYFCASSPSGPYEQYFGPGTRLTVT.

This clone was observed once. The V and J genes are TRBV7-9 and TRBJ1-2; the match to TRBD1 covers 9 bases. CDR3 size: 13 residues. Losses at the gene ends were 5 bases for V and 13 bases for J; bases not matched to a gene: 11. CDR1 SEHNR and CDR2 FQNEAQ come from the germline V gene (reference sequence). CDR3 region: CASSRGDRAHGTF. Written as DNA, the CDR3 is TGTGCCAGCAGCCGTGGGGACAGGGCCCACGGCACCTTC.